The entry that follows covers one T cell receptor beta chain sequence. The data belong to a study of T cell responses to AZD1222 COVID-19 vaccine. Generated by immunoSEQ multiplex PCR, the TCRdb table keeps only in-frame clones and is missing some. The table records about 130,000 clones, approximately 90% of them present only once. The CDR3 totals 16 residues. J lost 0 bases, V lost 4 bases, and 5 bases had no gene match. Germline V gene sequence: CDR1 SGDLS, CDR2 YYNGEE. The V call is TRBV9, the J call TRBJ1-3, with TRBD1 matching over 9 bases. The sequences come from peripheral blood, collected on day 0 of AZD1222 vaccination. The source of this sequence is an adult in good health. This chain's CDR3 is CASSTGTGYSGNTIYF. CDR3 nucleotide sequence: TGTGCCAGCAGCACGGGGACAGGGTACTCTGGAAACACCATATATTTT.